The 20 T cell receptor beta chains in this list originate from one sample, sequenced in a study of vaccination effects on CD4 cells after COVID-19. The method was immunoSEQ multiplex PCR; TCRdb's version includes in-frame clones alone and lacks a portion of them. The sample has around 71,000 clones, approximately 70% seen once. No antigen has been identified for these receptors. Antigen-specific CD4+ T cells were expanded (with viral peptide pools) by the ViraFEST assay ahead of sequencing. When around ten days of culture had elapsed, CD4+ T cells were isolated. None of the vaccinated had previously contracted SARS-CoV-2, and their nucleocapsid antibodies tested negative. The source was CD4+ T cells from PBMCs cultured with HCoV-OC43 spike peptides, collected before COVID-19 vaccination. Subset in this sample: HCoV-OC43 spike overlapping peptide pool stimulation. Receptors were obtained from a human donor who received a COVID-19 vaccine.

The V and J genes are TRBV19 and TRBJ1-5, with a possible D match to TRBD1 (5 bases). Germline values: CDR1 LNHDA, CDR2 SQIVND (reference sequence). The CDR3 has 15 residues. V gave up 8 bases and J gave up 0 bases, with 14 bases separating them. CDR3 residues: CASRGLPNSNQPQHF. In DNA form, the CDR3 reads TGTGCCAGTCGGGGCCTCCCTAATAGCAATCAGCCCCAGCATTTT.

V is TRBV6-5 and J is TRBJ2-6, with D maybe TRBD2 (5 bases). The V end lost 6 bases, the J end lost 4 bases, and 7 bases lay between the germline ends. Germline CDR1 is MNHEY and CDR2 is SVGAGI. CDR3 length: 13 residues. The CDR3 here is CASRGRGANVLTF. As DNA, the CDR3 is TGTGCCAGCAGAGGGAGAGGGGCCAACGTCCTGACTTTC.

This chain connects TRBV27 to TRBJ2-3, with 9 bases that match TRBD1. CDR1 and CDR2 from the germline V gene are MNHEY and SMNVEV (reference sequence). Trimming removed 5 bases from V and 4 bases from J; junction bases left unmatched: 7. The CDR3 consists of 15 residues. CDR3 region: CASSPLDRGADTQYF. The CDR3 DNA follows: TGTGCCAGCAGTCCCCTGGACAGGGGTGCAGATACGCAGTATTTT.

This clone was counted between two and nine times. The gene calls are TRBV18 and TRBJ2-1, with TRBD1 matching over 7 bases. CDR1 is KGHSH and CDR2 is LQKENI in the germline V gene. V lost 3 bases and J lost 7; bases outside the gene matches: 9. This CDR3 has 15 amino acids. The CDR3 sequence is CASSPGTVGWNEQFF. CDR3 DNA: TGTGCCAGCTCACCCGGGACAGTCGGGTGGAATGAGCAGTTCTTC.

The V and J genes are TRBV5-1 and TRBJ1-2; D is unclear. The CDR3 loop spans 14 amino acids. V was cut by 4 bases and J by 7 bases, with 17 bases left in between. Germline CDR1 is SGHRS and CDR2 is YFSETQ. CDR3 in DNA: TGCGCCAGCAGCCTCGGCGTAGGACTTGGTGGCTACACCTTC. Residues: CASSLGVGLGGYTF.

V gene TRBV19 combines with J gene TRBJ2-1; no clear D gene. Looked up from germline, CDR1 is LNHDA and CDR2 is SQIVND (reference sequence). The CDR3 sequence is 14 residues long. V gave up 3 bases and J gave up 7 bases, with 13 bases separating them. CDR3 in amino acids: CASSIPLVPNEQFF. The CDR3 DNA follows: TGTGCCAGTAGTATCCCGCTGGTCCCGAATGAGCAGTTCTTC.

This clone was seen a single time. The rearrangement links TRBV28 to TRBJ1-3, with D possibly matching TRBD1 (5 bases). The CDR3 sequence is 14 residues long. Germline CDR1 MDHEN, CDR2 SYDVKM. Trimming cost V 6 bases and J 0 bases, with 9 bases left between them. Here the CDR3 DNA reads TGTGCCAGCAGCCCGGGGGTCTCTGGAAACACCATATATTTT. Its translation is CASSPGVSGNTIYF.

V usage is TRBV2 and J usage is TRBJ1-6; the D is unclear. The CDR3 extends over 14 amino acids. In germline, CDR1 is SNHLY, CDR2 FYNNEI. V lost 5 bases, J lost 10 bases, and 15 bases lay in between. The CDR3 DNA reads TGTGCCAGCAGTCCTAGGGCCGGAGGGTCACCCCTCCACTTT. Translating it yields CASSPRAGGSPLHF.

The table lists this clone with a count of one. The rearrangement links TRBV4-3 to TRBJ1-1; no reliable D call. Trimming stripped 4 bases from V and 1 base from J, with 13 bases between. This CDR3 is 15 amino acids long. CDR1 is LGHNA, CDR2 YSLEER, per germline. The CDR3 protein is CASSPRTVRNTEAFF. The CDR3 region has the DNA TGCGCCAGCAGCCCACGAACTGTTAGGAACACTGAAGCTTTCTTT.

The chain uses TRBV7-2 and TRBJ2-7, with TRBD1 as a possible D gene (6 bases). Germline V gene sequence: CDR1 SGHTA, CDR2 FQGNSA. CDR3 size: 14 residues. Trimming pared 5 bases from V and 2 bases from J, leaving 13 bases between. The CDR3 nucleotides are TGTGCCAGCAGCCCGCGCCCAGGGGCCTACGAGCAGTACGTC. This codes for CASSPRPGAYEQYV.

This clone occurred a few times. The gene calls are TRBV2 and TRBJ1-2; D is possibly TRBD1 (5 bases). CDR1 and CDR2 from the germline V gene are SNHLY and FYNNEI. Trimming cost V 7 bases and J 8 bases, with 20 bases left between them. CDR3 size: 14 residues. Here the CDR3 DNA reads TGTGCCAGCACTTATCCGGGACCCGGCGAGGGCTACACCTTC. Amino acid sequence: CASTYPGPGEGYTF.

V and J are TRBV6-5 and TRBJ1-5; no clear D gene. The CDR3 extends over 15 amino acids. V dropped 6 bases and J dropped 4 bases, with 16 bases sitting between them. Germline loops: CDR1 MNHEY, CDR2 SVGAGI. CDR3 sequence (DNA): TGTGCCAGCAGACCCCAGGCCATGGCGAATCAGCCCCAGCATTTT. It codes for CASRPQAMANQPQHF.

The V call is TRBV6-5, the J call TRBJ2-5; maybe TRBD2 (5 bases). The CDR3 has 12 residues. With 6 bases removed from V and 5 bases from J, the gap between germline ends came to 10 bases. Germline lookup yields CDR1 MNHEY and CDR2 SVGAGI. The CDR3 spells CASSPGMETQYF. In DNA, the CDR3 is TGTGCCAGCAGCCCCGGGATGGAGACCCAGTACTTC.

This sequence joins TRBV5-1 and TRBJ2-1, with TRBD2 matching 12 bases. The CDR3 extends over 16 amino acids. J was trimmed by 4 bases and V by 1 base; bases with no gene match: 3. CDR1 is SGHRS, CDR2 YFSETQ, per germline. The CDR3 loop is CASSLTSGGTYNEQFF. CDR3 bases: TGCGCCAGCAGCTTGACTAGCGGGGGGACTTACAATGAGCAGTTCTTC.

The CDR3 sequence: CASSLGLAGGETQYF. The DNA of the CDR3 is TGTGCCAGCAGCTTGGGGCTAGCGGGGGGAGAGACCCAGTACTTC. The chain carries TRBV5-8 and TRBJ2-5; TRBD2 matches at 11 bases. Losses at the gene ends were 0 bases for V and 4 bases for J; bases not matched to a gene: 2. CDR1 is SGHTS, CDR2 YDEGEE, per germline. This CDR3 contains 15 residues.

The CDR3 protein is CASSLEQGRGEYEQYV. The CDR3 nucleotides read TGTGCCAGCAGCTTAGAACAGGGCAGGGGGGAGTACGAGCAGTACGTC. This chain joins TRBV7-8 and TRBJ2-7; tentative D call: TRBD1 (7 bases). V lost 1 base, J lost 4 bases, and 17 bases lay in between. Per germline, CDR1 SGHVS and CDR2 FQNEAQ. There are 16 residues in the CDR3.

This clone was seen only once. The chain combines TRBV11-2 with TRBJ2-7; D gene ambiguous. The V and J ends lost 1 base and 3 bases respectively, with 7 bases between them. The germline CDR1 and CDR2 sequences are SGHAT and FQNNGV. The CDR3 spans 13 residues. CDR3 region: CASSLGRNYEQYV. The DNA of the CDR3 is TGTGCCAGCAGCTTAGGGCGAAACTACGAGCAGTACGTC.

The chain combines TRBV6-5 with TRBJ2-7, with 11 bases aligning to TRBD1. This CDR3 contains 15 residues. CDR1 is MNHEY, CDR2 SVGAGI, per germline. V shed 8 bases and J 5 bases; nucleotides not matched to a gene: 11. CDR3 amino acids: CASHPTWTGGHEQYV. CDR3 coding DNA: TGTGCCAGCCACCCCACCTGGACAGGGGGCCACGAGCAGTACGTC.

CDR3 loop: CASSPGGSSGGEQFF. CDR3 DNA: TGTGCCAGCAGCCCCGGAGGTTCTAGCGGGGGGGAGCAGTTCTTC. The J gene is TRBJ2-1, the V gene TRBV5-4, with 11 bases aligning to TRBD2. This CDR3 comprises 15 residues. The V gene's germline CDR1 is SGHNT and CDR2 YYREEE (reference sequence). The junction had 10 bases not matched to a gene; V was cut back by 4 bases and J by 10 bases.

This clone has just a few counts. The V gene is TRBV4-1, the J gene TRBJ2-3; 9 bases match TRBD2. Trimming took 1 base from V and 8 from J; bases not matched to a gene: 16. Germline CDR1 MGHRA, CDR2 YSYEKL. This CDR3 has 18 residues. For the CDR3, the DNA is TGCGCCAGCAGCCAAGTAGCGTCTAGCGGGACCGGGGTCGGTACGCAGTATTTT. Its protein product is CASSQVASSGTGVGTQYF.